Sequencing of this TCR beta chain was carried out in a study of blood T cell repertoires in COVID-19. The data were produced by immunoSEQ multiplex PCR, yet TCRdb's version contains in-frame clones alone and is incomplete. The sample records about 270,000 clones, approximately 90% being singletons. Individuals drawn from 20 to 30 US areas were about 18 to 100 years old. Cohorts were assigned according to the clinical history that participants reported. Per germline, CDR1 MDHEN and CDR2 SYDVKM. V lost 8 bases and J lost 11; bases outside the gene matches: 20. The CDR3 covers 15 residues. This sequence was found in a woman aged 40 to 49 with acute COVID-19. The specimen sequenced was PBMCs or T cells enriched from blood (not recorded which). The chain couples TRBV28 to TRBJ1-1; 7 bases fit TRBD1. CDR3 residues: CASGLRTGGTLNAFF. The CDR3, as DNA: TGTGCCAGCGGGCTACGGACAGGCGGAACACTGAATGCTTTCTTT.